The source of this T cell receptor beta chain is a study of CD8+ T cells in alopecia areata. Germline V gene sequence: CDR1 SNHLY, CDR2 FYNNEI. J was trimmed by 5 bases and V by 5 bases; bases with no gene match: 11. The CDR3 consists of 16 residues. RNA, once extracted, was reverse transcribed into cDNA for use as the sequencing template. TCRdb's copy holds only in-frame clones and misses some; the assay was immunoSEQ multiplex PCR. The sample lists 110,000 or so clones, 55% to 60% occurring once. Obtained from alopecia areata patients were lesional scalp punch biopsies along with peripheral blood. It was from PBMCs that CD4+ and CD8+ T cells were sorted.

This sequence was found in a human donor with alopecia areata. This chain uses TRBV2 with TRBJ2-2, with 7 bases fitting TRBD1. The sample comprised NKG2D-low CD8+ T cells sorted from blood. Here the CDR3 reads CASSTRDRVLTGELFF. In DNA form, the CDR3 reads TGTGCCAGCAGTACACGAGACAGGGTTCTGACCGGGGAGCTGTTTTTT.